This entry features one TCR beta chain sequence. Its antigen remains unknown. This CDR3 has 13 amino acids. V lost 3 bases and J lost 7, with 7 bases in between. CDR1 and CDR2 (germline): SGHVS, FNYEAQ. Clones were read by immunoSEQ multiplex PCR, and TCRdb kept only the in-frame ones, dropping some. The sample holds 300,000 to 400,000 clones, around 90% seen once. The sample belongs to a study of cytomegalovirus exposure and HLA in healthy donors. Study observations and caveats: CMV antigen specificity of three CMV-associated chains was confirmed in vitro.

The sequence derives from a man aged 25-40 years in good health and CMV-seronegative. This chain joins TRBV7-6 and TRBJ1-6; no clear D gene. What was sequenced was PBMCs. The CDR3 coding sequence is TGTGCCAGCAGCTTGTCCCTAAATTCACCCCTCCACTTT. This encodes CASSLSLNSPLHF.